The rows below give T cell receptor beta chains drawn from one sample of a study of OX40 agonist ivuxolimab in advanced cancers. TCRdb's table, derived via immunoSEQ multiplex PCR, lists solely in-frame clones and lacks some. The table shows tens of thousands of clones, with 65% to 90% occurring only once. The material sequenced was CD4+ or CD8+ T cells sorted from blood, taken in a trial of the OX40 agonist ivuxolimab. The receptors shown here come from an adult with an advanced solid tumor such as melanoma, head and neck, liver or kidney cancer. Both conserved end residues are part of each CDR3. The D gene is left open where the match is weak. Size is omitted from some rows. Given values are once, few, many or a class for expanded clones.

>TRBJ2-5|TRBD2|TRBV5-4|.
TGTGCCAGCAGCTTGGGGACTAGCGGGAAAGAGACCCAGTACTTC
CASSLGTSGKETQYF
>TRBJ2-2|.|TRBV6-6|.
TGTGCCAGCAGTCCTCAGTCGCCGAACACCGGGGAGCTGTTTTTT
CASSPQSPNTGELFF
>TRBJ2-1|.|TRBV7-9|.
TGTGCCAGCAGCCTAGGAGGGGGCGGGTACAATGAGCAGTTCTTC
CASSLGGGGYNEQFF
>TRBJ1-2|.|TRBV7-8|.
TGTGCCAGCAGCCCTGACTCTGGGACGGGGTATGGCTACACCTTC
CASSPDSGTGYGYTF
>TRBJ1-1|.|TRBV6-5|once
TGTGCCAGCAGGCGCACGATAGGGAACACTGAAGCTTTCTTT
CASRRTIGNTEAFF
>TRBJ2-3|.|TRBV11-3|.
TGTGCCAGCAGCTTGTACCGCACAGATACGCAGTATTTT
CASSLYRTDTQYF
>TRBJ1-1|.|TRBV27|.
TGTGCCAGCAGTTTCTCAGGATGGAACACTGAAGCTTTCTTT
CASSFSGWNTEAFF
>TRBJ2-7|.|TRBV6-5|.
TGTGCCAGCAGTTGGGGGGCTAGCGTATCCTACGAGCAGTACTTC
CASSWGASVSYEQYF
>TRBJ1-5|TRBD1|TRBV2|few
TGTGCCAGCAGTCTCGACAGGGCTAAGCCCCAGCATTTT
CASSLDRAKPQHF
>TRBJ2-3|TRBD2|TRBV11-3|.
TGTGCCAGCAGCTTAAGTGGAGCGGGAGGGTCGGGTACGCAGTATTTT
CASSLSGAGGSGTQYF
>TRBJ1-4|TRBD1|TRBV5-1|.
TGCGCCAGCAGCTTGGGTGAGGGGGCCTACTACGGTAATGAAAAACTGTTTTTT
CASSLGEGAYYGNEKLFF
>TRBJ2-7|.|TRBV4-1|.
TGCGCCAGCAGCCAAGGAGCACAGGCAGGGGACGAGCAGTACTTC
CASSQGAQAGDEQYF
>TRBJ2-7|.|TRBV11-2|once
TGTGCCAGCAGCTCGACACCCTACGAGCAGTACTTC
CASSSTPYEQYF
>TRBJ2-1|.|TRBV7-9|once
TGTGCCAGCACGGGGGCGAAAGATGAGCAGTTCTTC
CASTGAKDEQFF
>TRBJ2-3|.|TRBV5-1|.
TGCGCCAGCAGCTTAGTCACGGAGGTAGGGCAGTATTTT
CASSLVTEVGQYF
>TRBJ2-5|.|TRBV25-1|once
TGTGCCAGCACCTCCCCCCTAGCTTCGGAGACCCAGTACTTC
CASTSPLASETQYF
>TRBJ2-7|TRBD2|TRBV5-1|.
TGCGCCAGCAGCTTGGCCGGGACTAGCGGGGGTTACGAGCAGTACTTC
CASSLAGTSGGYEQYF
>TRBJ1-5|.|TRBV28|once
TGTGCCAGCAGTTCCTGGCTTCAGCCCCAGCATTTT
CASSSWLQPQHF
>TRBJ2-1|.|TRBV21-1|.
TGTGCCAGCAGCAAGAGGCACCGGGAACTCTCCTACAATGAGCAGTTCTTC
CASSKRHRELSYNEQFF
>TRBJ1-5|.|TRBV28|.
TGTGCCAGCAGTTTATCAAGACTTTCTTATAGCAATCAGCCCCAGCATTTT
CASSLSRLSYSNQPQHF
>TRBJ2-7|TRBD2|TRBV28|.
TGTGCCAGCAGACCAAGCCGGCGGGAGGGCTACGAGCAGTACTTC
CASRPSRREGYEQYF
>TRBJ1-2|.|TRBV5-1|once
TGCGCCAGCAGCTTGGGGGGACAAAGAGGTTTGGGCTACACCTTC
CASSLGGQRGLGYTF
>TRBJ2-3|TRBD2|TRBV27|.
TGTGCCAGCAGTTCAAACCCGACTAGCGTTAGCACAGATACGCAGTATTTT
CASSSNPTSVSTDTQYF
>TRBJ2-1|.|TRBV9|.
TGTGCCAGCAGCGGATCTCTAGCGACGCCCTACAATGAGCAGTTCTTC
CASSGSLATPYNEQFF
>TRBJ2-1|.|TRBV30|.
TGTGCCTGGAGGGGCGGGATTGAGCAGTTCTTC
CAWRGGIEQFF
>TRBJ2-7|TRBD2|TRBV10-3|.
TGTGCCATCAGCACGAAGAGACTAGCGGACTCCTACGAGCAGTACTTC
CAISTKRLADSYEQYF
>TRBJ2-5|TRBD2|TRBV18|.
TGTGCCAGCTCAAATGCTAAGAGCGGGAGGGCCGGAGAGACCCAGTACTTC
CASSNAKSGRAGETQYF
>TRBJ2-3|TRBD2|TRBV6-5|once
TGTGCCAGCAGCCGAACTAGCGTTAGCACAGATACGCAGTATTTT
CASSRTSVSTDTQYF
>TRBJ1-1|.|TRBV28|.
TGTGCCAGCACAGACCGTATGAACACTGAAGCTTTCTTT
CASTDRMNTEAFF
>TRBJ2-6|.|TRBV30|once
TGTGCCTGGAGTGTACCCGGGGCCAACGTCCTGACTTTC
CAWSVPGANVLTF
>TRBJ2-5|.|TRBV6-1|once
TGTGCCAGCAGTGTAAGGGGGGTGGGACAAGAGACCCAGTACTTC
CASSVRGVGQETQYF
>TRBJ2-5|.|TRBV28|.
TGTGCCAGCAGCCGCGGTATAGAGACCCAGTACTTC
CASSRGIETQYF
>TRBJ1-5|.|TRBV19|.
TGTGCCAGTAATGGGCTCAATCAGCCCCAGCATTTT
CASNGLNQPQHF
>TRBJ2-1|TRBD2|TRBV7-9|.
TGTGCCAGCAGCTTTAGACTAGCGGGAGGTGATGAGCAGTTCTTC
CASSFRLAGGDEQFF
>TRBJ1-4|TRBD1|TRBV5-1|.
TGCGCCAGCAGCTTGAGTACGGGACAGCAGGGTGAAAAACTGTTTTTT
CASSLSTGQQGEKLFF
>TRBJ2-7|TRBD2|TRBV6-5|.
TGTGCCAGCAGGAGATCGGGACTAGTATCCTACGAGCAGTACTTC
CASRRSGLVSYEQYF